The sequence of this TCR beta chain was determined in a study of blood T cell repertoires in COVID-19. Overall study: Collection of acute and convalescent COVID-19 samples took place in the United States, Italy and Spain. From T cells, B-cell-depleted T cells, or PBMCs came the material, which was cDNA or gDNA.

Authors' methods: It was from reference gene primer amplification that nucleated cell counts were estimated. The assay was immunoSEQ multiplex PCR, and TCRdb's table has in-frame clones only and misses some. The V and J calls and the clone size are those of that table, but D and trimming were determined from the DNA. The table lists several thousand clones, roughly 88% of them singletons. CDR1 MNHEY and CDR2 SVGAGI come from the germline V gene. The J segment lost 3 bases and the V segment lost 7 bases, leaving 6 bases of the junction unmatched. This CDR3 has 15 amino acids. The J gene is TRBJ2-3, the V gene TRBV6-5; TRBD2 matches at 11 bases. The specimen sequenced was peripheral blood. The clonotype comes from a man between 60 and 75 years old with acute or convalescent COVID-19. The CDR3 is CASNRTSGGTDTQYF. In nucleotides, the CDR3 is TGTGCCAGCAACCGCACTAGCGGGGGAACAGATACGCAGTATTTT.